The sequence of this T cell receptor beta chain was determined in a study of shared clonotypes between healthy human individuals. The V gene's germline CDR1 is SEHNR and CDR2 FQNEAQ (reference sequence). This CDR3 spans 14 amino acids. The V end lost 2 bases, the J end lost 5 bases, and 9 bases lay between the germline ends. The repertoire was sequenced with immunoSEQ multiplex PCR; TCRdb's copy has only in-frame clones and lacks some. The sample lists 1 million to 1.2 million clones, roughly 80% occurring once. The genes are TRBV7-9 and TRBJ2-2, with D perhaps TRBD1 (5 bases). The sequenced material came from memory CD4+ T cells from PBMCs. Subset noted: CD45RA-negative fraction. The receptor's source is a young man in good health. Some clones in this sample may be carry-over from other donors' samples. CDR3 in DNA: TGTGCCAGCAGCTTAAGCAGGGTGACCGGGGAGCTGTTTTTT. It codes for CASSLSRVTGELFF.